This T cell receptor beta chain was captured in a study of cytomegalovirus exposure and HLA in healthy donors. Across the whole study: Drawn from HLA-typed donors, 65 million to 100 million unique TCRs were held in an early data release.

Study-wide points: Presence/absence results assume similar sequencing depth per donor, which may not hold. Only CMV serostatus was available as immune exposure information.

Primers for the PCR totalled 60 Vbeta and 13 Jbeta. Clones were read by immunoSEQ multiplex PCR, and TCRdb kept only the in-frame ones, dropping some. The sample yields 120,000 to 150,000 clones, about 80% seen once. V dropped 4 bases and J dropped 1; count of bases not matched to a gene: 8. The CDR3 runs 16 residues. From germline, CDR1 is SGHNT and CDR2 YYREEE (reference sequence). Details on this clone: Its antigen is unknown.

The receptor's source is a woman aged 35 to 49 in good health and CMV-seronegative. The sequenced material came from PBMCs. The rearrangement uses TRBV5-4 and TRBJ2-1; 7 bases align to TRBD2. For the CDR3, the DNA is TGTGCCAGCAGCCAAACGGGAGGACGGTCCTACAATGAGCAGTTCTTC. As protein: CASSQTGGRSYNEQFF.